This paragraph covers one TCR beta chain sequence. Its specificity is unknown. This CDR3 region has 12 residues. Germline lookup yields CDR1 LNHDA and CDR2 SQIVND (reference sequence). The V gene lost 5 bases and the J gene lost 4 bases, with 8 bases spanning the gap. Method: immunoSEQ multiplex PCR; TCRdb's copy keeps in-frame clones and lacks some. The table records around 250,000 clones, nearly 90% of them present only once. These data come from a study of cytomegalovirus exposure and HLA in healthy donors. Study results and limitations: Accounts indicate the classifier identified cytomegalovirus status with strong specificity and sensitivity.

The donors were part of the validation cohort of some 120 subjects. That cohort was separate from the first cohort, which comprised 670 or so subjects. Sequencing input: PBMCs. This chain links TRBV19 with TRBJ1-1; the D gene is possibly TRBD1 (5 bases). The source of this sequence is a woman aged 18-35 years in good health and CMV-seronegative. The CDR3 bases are TGTGCCAGTAGTTCGCAGGGCACTGAAGCTTTCTTT. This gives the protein CASSSQGTEAFF.